This T cell receptor beta chain was captured in a study of CD8+ T cells in alopecia areata (dated by TCRdb to 2016 to 2019). Background on the whole study: To study T cell clonal expansion in alopecia areata, the researchers applied high-throughput TCRbeta sequencing to both the C3H/HeJ mouse model and human patients. Scalp clonality was compared across normal scalp (n=4), patchy alopecia areata scalp (n=8), and alopecia totalis/universalis scalp (n=8). RNA was obtained with the PAXgene miRNA kit for fixed scalp, the miRNeasy kit for PBMCs, and the RNeasy kit for mouse skin. In humans, TCRbeta sequencing was performed on scalp tissue and on sorted CD4+ and CD8+ peripheral blood T cells from healthy controls and from patients with patchy or totalis/universalis alopecia areata. TCRbeta CDR3 regions were amplified by immunoSEQ multiplex PCR with 35 Vbeta forward and 13 Jbeta reverse primers. General study outcomes and caveats: Scalp TCR repertoire analysis is complicated because resident alphabeta T cells in normal human skin are also sequenced, whereas mouse skin is dominated by gammadelta T cells. TCR sequences shared between patients were less clear than in mice, possibly partly because of HLA diversity in the patient population. Compared with normal scalp, lesional scalp, particularly in alopecia totalis/universalis, had higher clonality and more expanded CD8+ clones, which suggests antigenic drive.

Library preparation used the immunoSEQ multiplex PCR assay. For TCR sequencing, RNA was extracted from every sample and reverse transcribed into cDNA to serve as template. SuperScript III was used to make first-strand cDNA, primed with a 2:1 mix of oligo-dT and random hexamers. Amplification bias was assessed with a synthetic immune receptor repertoire, and residual bias was removed computationally. As for the authors' bioinformatics: Raw reads were preprocessed to remove errors, and CDR3 was defined by IMGT conventions from the conserved cysteine to phenylalanine. Clonality was calculated as 1 minus Shannon entropy normalized by log2 of the number of productive unique TCRs. Whether scalp clones were CD4 or CD8 was inferred by matching scalp TCRbeta sequences against CD4 and CD8 repertoires sorted from blood. TCRdb holds this immuneACCESS table with in-frame rearrangements only. Some clones are missing; in checked studies, unresolved V genes explain under half, and the rest has no known cause. V, J and clone size were drawn from that table, and D and trimming were deduced from the DNA. A total of about 200,000 clones appear in this sample, more than 50% of them only once. Around 5% of the sample is held by the ten biggest clonotypes.

PBMCs were separated by density centrifugation and stained for CD3, CD4 and CD8, after which CD4+ and CD8+ T cells were sorted on a FACSAria. Scalp biopsies and blood samples were provided by unaffected controls. CDR3 length: 16 amino acids, cysteine to phenylalanine. Here the CDR3 DNA is all that survives: 48 bases in frame from base 1. V is pared back by 6 bases and J by 0 bases, with 15 bases lying between the germline termini. The germline V gene encodes CDR1 SNHLY and CDR2 FYNNEI. This clone turned up a few times. Its binding antigen is unknown. Within one base of it there is no much larger clone, and no base qualities were kept.

The TCR was taken from a human donor in good health. The sequence is built from TRBV2 and TRBJ2-1; TRBD2 is a possible D gene, resting on 6 matching bases. The sample was CD8+ T cells sorted from blood. The CDR3 protein is CASRPAGRSSYNEQFF. The nucleotide sequence is given as TGTGCCAGCAGGCCCGCGGGACGCAGCTCCTACAATGAGCAGTTCTTC. The full variable domain, with segments outside the CDR3 supplied by the reference TRBV2 and TRBJ2-1 proteins, appears as EPEVTQTPSHQVTQMGQEVILRCVPISNHLYFYWYRQILGQKVEFLVSFYNNEISEKSEIFDDQFSVERPDGSNFTLKIRSTKLEDSAMYFCASRPAGRSSYNEQFFGPGTRLTVL.